The sample holds one count of the clone carrying this TCR beta chain. At one of its ends the junction is not consistent with the germline gene, which may arise from a read error. Original data processing: Amplification of reference gene primers provided the estimated nucleated cell counts. Using immunoSEQ multiplex PCR, the repertoire was profiled, and TCRdb retains in-frame clones only, with some absent. The V and J calls and clone size are taken from that table; D and trimming were inferred from the DNA. The sample comprises 95,000 to 150,000 clones, 74% of which are singletons, and over 5.5% rests with the top ten. Per germline, CDR1 SGHNT and CDR2 YYREEE (reference sequence). The CDR3 length is 15 residues. This sample is drawn from a study of blood T cell repertoires in COVID-19. Whole-study context: Nucleic acid was either cDNA or gDNA, and it came from T cells, B-cell-depleted T cells, or PBMCs.

Material for sequencing was peripheral blood. The chain couples TRBV5-4 to TRBJ2-2, with 8 bases lining up with TRBD2. This TCR was sampled from an elderly man with COVID-19, enrolled during active disease. CDR3 in DNA: TGTGCCAGCCGCTTCGGAGCGGGAGTCGCCGGGGAGCTGTTTTTT. It is translated as CASRFGAGVAGELFF.